This TCR beta chain is drawn from a study of T cell responses to AZD1222 COVID-19 vaccine. The data were produced by immunoSEQ multiplex PCR, yet TCRdb's version contains in-frame clones alone and is incomplete. Among tens of thousands of clones listed, 89% were seen once. Germline V gives CDR1 MNHEY, CDR2 SVGAGI. V was trimmed by 0 bases and J by 6 bases, leaving 11 bases between them. The CDR3 covers 14 residues. The rearrangement links TRBV6-5 to TRBJ1-2; D is possibly TRBD1 (5 bases). The clonotype comes from an adult in good health. The sequenced sample was peripheral blood, obtained on day 0 of AZD1222 vaccination. Written as DNA, the CDR3 is TGTGCCAGCAGTTACTCGGAGGGGAGTAATGGCTACACCTTC. Protein: CASSYSEGSNGYTF.